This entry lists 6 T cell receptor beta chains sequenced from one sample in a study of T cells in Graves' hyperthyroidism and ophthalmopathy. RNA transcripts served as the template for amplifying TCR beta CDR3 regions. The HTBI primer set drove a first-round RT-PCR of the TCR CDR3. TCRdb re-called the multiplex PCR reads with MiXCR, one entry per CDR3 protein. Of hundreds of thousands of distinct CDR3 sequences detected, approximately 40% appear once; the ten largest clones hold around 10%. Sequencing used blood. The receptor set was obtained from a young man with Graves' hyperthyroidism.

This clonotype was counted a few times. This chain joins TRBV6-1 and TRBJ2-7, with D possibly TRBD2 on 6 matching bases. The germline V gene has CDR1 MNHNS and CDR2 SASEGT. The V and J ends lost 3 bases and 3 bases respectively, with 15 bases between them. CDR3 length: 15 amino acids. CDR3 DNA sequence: TGTGCCAGCAGTGATCGGGGAGGTTCGGACTACGAGCAGTACTTC. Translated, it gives CASSDRGGSDYEQYF.

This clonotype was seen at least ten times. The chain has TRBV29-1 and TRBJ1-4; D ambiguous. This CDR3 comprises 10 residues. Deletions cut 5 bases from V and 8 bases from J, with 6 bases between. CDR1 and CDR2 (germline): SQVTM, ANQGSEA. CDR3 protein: CSVWREKLFF. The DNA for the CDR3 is TGCAGCGTTTGGAGAGAAAAACTGTTTTTT.

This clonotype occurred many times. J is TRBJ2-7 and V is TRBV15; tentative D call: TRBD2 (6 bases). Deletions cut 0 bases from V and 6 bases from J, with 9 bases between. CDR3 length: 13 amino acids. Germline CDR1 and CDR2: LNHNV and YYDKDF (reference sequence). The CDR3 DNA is TGTGCCACCAGCAGAGATCTCGGGGGCGAGCAGTACTTC. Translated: CATSRDLGGEQYF.

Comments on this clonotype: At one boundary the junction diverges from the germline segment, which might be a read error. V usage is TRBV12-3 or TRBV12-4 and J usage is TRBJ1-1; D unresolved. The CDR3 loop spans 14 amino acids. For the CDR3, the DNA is TGTGCCAGCAGTGCAGCAGACTTTAACACTGAAGCTTCCTTT. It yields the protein CASSAADFNTEASF.

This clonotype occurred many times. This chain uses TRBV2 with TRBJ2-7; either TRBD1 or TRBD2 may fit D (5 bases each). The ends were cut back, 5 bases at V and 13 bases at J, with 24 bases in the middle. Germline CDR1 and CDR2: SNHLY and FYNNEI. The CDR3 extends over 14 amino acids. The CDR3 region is CASSKDRDLTTYYF. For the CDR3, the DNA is TGTGCCAGCAGTAAAGACCGGGACCTAACTACCTACTACTTC.

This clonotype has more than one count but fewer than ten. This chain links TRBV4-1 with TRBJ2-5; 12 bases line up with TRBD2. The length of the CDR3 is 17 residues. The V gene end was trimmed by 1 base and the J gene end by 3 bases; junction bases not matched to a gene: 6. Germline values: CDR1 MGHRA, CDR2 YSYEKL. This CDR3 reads CASSQGAPSGGEETQYF. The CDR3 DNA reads TGCGCCAGCAGCCAAGGAGCTCCTAGCGGGGGGGAAGAGACCCAGTACTTC.